This T cell receptor beta chain stems from a study of a mutant IDH1 vaccine in newly diagnosed glioma. After removal of 2 bases from V and 8 bases from J, the junction contained 15 bases not matched to a gene. The CDR3 consists of 16 residues. The germline CDR1 and CDR2 sequences are SGHRS and YFSETQ. Only in-frame clones appear in the TCRdb table, and some are missing; sequencing was by immunoSEQ multiplex PCR. The table includes fewer than 70,000 clones, around 83% detected once. Time point indicated: week 47, end of study. Doses consisted of 300 ug of mutant IDH1 20-mer peptide each, paired with topical imiquimod. This clone was found once. Its antigen remains unidentified.

The sample was PBMCs, taken from a glioma patient whose treatment included an IDH1 peptide vaccine. The gene calls are TRBV5-1 and TRBJ1-2; the match to TRBD1 covers 7 bases. The receptor comes from a man aged 25 to 40 with glioma. The CDR3 loop reads CASSFDSGTAARGYTF. Written as DNA, the CDR3 is TGCGCCAGCAGCTTCGATTCCGGGACAGCAGCTAGAGGCTACACCTTC.